A single sample gave rise to the 2 T cell receptor beta chains below, sequenced in a study of prognosis after radiotherapy for stage I lung cancer (dated by TCRdb to about 2021). The sequencer listed for this sample is Illumina HiSeq 3000. The TCR beta CDR3 region was amplified from genomic DNA by two rounds of multiplex PCR. The first PCR round used primers specific to each TRBV and TRBJ gene, with sequences filed in Chinese patent CN105087789A. TCRdb reprocessed the public reads (quality trimming at Q25 with fastp, clone calling with MiXCR) and kept in-frame beta chains. Each record represents a unique CDR3 protein, reported with the most common genes and DNA among its rows. The sample yields 25,000 to 30,000 distinct CDR3 sequences; roughly 41% were counted once. The ten top clones hold about 30% of the sample. Here the sequenced sample was PBMCs, taken before or after stereotactic body radiation therapy (not recorded which). The receptor set was obtained from a donor aged 50 or older with non-small cell lung cancer.

The sample holds many counts of this clonotype. The rearrangement uses TRBV27 and TRBJ2-3; the D gene is possibly TRBD1 (5 bases). This CDR3 is built from 14 residues. The V gene lost 5 bases and the J gene lost 0 bases, with 9 bases spanning the gap. Germline assignment: CDR1 MNHEY and CDR2 SMNVEV (reference sequence). The CDR3, as DNA: TGTGCCAGCAGTCAGACAGAGAGCACAGATACGCAGTATTTT. Translated: CASSQTESTDTQYF.

The rearrangement joins TRBV28 to TRBJ1-1; D possibly corresponds to TRBD1 (5 bases). V dropped 6 bases and J dropped 10 bases, with 21 bases sitting between them. The CDR3 is made up of 14 amino acids. Per germline, CDR1 MDHEN and CDR2 SYDVKM. The CDR3 reads CASSLRRAGMGAFF. The CDR3 coding sequence is TGTGCCAGCAGCCTAAGAAGGGCAGGGATGGGAGCTTTCTTT.